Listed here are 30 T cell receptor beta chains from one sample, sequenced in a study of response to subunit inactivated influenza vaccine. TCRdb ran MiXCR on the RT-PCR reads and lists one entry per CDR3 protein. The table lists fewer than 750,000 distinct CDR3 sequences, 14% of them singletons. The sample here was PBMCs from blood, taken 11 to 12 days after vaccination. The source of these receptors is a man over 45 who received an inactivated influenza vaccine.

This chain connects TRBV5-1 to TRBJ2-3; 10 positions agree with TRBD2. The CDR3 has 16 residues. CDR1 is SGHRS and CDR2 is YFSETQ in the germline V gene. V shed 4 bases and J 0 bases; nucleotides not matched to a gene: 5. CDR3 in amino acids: CASSPTAGGSTDTQYF. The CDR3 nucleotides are TGCGCCAGCAGCCCAACAGCGGGGGGGAGCACAGATACGCAGTATTTT.

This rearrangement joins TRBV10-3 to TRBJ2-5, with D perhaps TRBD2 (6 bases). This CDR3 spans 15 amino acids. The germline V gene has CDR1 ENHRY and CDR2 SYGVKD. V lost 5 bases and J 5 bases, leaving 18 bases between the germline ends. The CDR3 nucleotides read TGTGCCATCAGTTACGGGACTCTCGACGCGGAGACCCAGTACTTC. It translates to CAISYGTLDAETQYF.

Here the CDR3 DNA reads TGTGCCAGCAGTGGAGACGGAGTCGGTCAGCCCCAGCATTTT. Protein product: CASSGDGVGQPQHF. The gene calls are TRBV12-3 or TRBV12-4 and TRBJ1-5; D is unresolved. The V and J ends lost 5 bases and 6 bases respectively, with 14 bases between them. The CDR3 is 14 residues long.

The CDR3 coding sequence is TGTGCCAGCAGCCAAGAAGCCCAGAGCAATCAGCCCCAGCATTTT. This gives the protein CASSQEAQSNQPQHF. The chain carries TRBV4-2 and TRBJ1-5; D gene uncertain. Germline loops: CDR1 LGHNA, CDR2 YNFKEQ. Trimming took off 0 bases at V and 1 base at J, with 7 bases between the two ends. This CDR3 is 15 amino acids long.

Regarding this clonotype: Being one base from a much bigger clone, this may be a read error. CDR3 amino acids: CAISFNGQGNTGELFF. DNA of the CDR3: TGCGCCATCAGCTTTAACGGACAGGGGAACACCGGGGAGCTGTTTTTT. The V gene is TRBV5-1, the J gene TRBJ2-2; 8 nucleotides line up with TRBD1. This CDR3 has 16 amino acids. In germline, CDR1 is SGHRS, CDR2 YFSETQ.

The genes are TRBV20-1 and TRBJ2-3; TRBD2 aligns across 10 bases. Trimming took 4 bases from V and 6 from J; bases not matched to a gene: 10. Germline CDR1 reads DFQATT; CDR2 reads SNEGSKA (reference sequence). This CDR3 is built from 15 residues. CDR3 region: CSATQTSGWGDTQYF. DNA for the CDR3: TGCAGTGCTACTCAGACTAGCGGGTGGGGGGATACGCAGTATTTT.

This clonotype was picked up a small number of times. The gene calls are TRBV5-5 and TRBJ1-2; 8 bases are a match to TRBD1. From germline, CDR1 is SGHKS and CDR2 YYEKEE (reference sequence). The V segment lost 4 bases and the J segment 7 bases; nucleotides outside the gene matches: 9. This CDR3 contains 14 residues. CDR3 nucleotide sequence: TGTGCCAGCAGCCAAGGACAGGGTTTGCGTGGCTACACCTTC. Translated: CASSQGQGLRGYTF.

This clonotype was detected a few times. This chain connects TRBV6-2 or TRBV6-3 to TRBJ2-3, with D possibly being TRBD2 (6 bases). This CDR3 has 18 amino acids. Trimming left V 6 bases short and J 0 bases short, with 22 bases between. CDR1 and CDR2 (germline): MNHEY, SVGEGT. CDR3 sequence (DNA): TGTGCCAGCAGCCAGACGGGGGAGCGGAGAAGTAGCACAGATACGCAGTATTTT. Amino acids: CASSQTGERRSSTDTQYF.

CDR3 sequence: CSVVGLQTSSTDTQYF. In nucleotides, the CDR3 is TGCAGCGTTGTAGGCCTCCAAACCAGTAGCACAGATACGCAGTATTTT. The V call is TRBV29-1, the J call TRBJ2-3; D not certain. Trimming removed 4 bases at V and 0 bases at J, with 17 bases between. CDR3 length: 16 residues. Germline V CDR1 and CDR2: SQVTM, ANQGSEA.

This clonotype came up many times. The CDR3 bases are TGCAGCGCAACGGCACTAGCGGGGCCCCGGGAGCAGTACTTC. Translated, it gives CSATALAGPREQYF. This chain links TRBV29-1 with TRBJ2-7; 10 bases fit TRBD2. V dropped 7 bases and J dropped 7; count of bases not matched to a gene: 13. This CDR3 has 14 residues. Germline assignment: CDR1 SQVTM and CDR2 ANQGSEA.

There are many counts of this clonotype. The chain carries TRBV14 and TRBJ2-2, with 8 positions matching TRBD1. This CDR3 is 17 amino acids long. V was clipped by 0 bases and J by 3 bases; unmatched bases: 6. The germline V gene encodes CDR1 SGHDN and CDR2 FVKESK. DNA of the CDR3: TGTGCCAGCAGCCAAGATCGGGGGACAGGATACACCGGGGAGCTGTTTTTT. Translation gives CASSQDRGTGYTGELFF.

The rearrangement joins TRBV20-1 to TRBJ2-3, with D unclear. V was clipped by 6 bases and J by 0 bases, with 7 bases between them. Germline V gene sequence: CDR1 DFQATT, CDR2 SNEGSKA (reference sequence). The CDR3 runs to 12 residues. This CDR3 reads CSAQYSTDTQYF. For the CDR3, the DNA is TGCAGTGCCCAGTATAGCACAGATACGCAGTATTTT.

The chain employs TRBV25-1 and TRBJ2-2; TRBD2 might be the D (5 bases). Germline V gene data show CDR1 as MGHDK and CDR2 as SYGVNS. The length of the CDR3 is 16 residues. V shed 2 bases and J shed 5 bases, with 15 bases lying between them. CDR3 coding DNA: TGTGCCAGCAGTGAAATTGTGGGGAGTGGGACCGGGGAGCTGTTTTTT. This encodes CASSEIVGSGTGELFF.

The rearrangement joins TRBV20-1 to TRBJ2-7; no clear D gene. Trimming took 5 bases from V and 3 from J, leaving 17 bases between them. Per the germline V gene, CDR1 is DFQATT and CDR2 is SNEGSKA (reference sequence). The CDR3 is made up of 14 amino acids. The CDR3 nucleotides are TGCAGTGCTGAGAGACCGGACGGTCGCTACGAGCAGTACTTC. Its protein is CSAERPDGRYEQYF.

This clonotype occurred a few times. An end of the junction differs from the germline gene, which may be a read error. CDR3 in amino acids: CASSAGQGNEQYF. CDR3 in DNA: TGTGCTAGCAGCGCGGGACAGGGCAACGAGCAGTACTTC. The rearrangement joins TRBV7-7 to TRBJ2-7; 9 nucleotides align to TRBD1. Germline loops: CDR1 SSHAT, CDR2 FNYEAQ (reference sequence). The CDR3 is 13 residues long.

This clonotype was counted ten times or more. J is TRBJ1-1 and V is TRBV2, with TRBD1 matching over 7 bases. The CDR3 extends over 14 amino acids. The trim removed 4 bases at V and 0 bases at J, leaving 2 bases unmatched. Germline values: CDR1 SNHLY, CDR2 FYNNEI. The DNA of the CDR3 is TGTGCCAGCAGTGGACAGGGACTGAACACTGAAGCTTTCTTT. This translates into CASSGQGLNTEAFF.

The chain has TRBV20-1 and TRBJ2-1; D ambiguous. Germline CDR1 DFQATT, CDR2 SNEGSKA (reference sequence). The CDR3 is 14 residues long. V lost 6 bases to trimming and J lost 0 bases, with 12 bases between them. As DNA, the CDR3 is TGCAGTGCAACAAGACAAAGCTCCTACAATGAGCAGTTCTTC. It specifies CSATRQSSYNEQFF.

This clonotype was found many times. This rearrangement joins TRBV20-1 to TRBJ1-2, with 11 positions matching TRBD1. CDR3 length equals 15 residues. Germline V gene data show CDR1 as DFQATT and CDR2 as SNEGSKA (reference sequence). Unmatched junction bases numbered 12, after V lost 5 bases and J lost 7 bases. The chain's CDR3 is CSAYLIRTGGGGYTF. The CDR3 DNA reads TGCAGTGCTTATTTAATACGGACAGGGGGCGGTGGCTACACCTTC.

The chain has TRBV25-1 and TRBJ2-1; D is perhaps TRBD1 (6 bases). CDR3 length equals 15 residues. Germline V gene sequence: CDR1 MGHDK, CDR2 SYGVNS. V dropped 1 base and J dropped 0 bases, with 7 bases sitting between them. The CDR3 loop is CASSELQGSYNEQFF. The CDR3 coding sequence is TGTGCCAGCAGTGAATTACAGGGCTCCTACAATGAGCAGTTCTTC.

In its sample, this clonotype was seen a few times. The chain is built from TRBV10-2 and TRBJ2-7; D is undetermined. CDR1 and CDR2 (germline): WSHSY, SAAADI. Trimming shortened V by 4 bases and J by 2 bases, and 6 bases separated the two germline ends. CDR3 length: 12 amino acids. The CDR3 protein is CASSGWPYEQYF. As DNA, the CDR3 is TGCGCCAGCAGTGGATGGCCCTACGAGCAGTACTTC.

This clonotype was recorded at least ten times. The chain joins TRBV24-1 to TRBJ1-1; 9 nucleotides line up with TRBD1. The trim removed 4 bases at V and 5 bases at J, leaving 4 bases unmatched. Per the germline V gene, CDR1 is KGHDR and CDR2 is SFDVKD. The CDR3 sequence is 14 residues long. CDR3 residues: CATSDQDRGTEAFF. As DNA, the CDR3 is TGTGCCACCAGTGACCAAGACAGGGGGACTGAAGCTTTCTTT.

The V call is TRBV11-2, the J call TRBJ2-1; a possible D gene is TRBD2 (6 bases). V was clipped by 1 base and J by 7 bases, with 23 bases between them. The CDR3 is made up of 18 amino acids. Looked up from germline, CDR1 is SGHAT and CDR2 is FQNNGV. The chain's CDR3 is CASSLGPRGGASQNEQFF. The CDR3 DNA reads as TGTGCCAGCAGCTTAGGTCCCCGTGGCGGGGCCTCGCAGAATGAGCAGTTCTTC.

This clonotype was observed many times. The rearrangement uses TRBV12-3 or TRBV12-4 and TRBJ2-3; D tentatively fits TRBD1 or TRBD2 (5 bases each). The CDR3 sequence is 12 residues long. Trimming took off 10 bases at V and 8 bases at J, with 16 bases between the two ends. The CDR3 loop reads CANSRAGGTQYF. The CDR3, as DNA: TGTGCCAACTCCAGGGCTGGGGGTACGCAGTATTTT.

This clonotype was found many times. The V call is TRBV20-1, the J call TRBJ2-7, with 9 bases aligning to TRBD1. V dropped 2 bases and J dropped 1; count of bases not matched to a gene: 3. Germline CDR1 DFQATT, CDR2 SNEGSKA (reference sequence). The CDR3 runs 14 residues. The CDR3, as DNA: TGCAGTGCTAGATCGACAGGGGGTTCCTACGAGCAGTACTTC. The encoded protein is CSARSTGGSYEQYF.

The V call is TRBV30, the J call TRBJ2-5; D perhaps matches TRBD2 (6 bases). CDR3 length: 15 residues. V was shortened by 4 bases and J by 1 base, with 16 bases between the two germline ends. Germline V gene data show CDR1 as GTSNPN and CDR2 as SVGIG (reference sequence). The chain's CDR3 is CAWTGPGTFQETQYF. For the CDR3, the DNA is TGTGCCTGGACCGGCCCCGGGACTTTCCAAGAGACCCAGTACTTC.

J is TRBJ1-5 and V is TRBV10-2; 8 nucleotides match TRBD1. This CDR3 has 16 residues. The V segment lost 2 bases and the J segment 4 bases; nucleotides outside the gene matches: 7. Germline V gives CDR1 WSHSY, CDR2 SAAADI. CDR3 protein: CASSEPTGGKNQPQHF. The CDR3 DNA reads TGCGCCAGCAGTGAGCCTACAGGGGGAAAAAATCAGCCCCAGCATTTT.

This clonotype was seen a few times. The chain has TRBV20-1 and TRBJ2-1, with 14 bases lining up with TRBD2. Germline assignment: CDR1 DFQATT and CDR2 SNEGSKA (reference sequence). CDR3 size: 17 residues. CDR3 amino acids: CSAGTSGSPSSYNEQFF. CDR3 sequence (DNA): TGCAGCGCCGGGACTAGCGGGAGTCCAAGCTCCTACAATGAGCAGTTCTTC.

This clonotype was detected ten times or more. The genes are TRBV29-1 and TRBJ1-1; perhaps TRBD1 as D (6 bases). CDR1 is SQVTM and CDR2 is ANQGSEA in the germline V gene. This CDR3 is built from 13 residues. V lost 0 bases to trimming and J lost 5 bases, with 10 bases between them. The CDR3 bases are TGCAGCGTTGAAGAACAGGGAGGGACTGAAGCTTTCTTT. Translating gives CSVEEQGGTEAFF. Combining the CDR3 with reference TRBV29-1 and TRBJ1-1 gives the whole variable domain SAVISQKPSRDICQRGTSLTIQCQVDSQVTMMFWYRQQPGQSLTLIATANQGSEATYESGFVIDKFPISRPNLTFSTLTVSNMSPEDSSIYLCSVEEQGGTEAFFGQGTRLTVV.

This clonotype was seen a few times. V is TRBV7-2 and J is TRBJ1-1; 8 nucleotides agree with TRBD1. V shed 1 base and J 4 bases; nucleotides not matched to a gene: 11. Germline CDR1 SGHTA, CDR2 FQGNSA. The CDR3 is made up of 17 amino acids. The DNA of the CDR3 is TGTGCCAGCAGCTTAGTAGCCGGGACCAGGGGGCCCACTGAAGCTTTCTTT. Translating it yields CASSLVAGTRGPTEAFF.

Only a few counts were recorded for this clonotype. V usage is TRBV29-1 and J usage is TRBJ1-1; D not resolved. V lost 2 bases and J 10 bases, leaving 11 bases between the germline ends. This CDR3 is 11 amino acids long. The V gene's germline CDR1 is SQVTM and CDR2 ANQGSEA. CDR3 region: CSVEFSARAFF. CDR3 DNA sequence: TGCAGCGTTGAATTTTCGGCCCGAGCTTTCTTT.